The 10 T cell receptor beta chains reported below all come from one sample, sequenced in a study of shared clonotypes between healthy human individuals (dated by TCRdb to about 2020). The library was obtained by the immunoSEQ multiplex PCR assay. The clones in this table, taken by TCRdb from immuneACCESS, are in-frame only. Not every clone is retained; where verified, under half of the shortfall comes from an unresolved V gene, and the cause of the rest is unknown. In all, the sample holds 1.5 million to 2.5 million clones, and approximately 95% of those were seen once. The top ten constitute 1.2% of the sample. CD8 naive samples consisted of CD45RO-negative cells that were positively selected for CCR7, yielding a CD45RA+CCR7+ population without TemRA cells. The sequencing sample was made of naive CD8+ T cells sorted from blood. Sample cell subset or site, as interpreted from the label and publication: CD45RA+CCR7+. The origin of the receptors is a man younger than 30 in good health.

The CDR3 sequence: CASSFGLAGEGVYEQYF. The CDR3 DNA follows: TGTGCCAGCAGCTTCGGTCTAGCGGGAGAGGGGGTCTACGAGCAGTACTTC. The V call is TRBV7-9, the J call TRBJ2-7; 10 nucleotides agree with TRBD2. Unmatched junction bases numbered 11, after V lost 3 bases and J lost 3 bases. Germline CDR1 SEHNR, CDR2 FQNEAQ (reference sequence). The CDR3 loop spans 17 amino acids.

The chain has TRBV12-5 and TRBJ2-5, with a weak D call TRBD1 (6 bases). The CDR3 extends over 14 amino acids. Trimming pared 5 bases from V and 2 bases from J, leaving 12 bases between. CDR1 and CDR2 (germline): LGHNT, FRNRAP. CDR3 residues: CASGPFDRQETQYF. The CDR3 region has the DNA TGTGCTAGTGGTCCCTTTGACAGGCAAGAGACCCAGTACTTC.

The chain carries TRBV18 and TRBJ1-2; 7 bases map to TRBD1. The V gene's germline CDR1 is KGHSH and CDR2 LQKENI. The V and J ends lost 3 bases and 5 bases, in that order; junction bases with no gene match: 9. The CDR3 is 15 amino acids. The CDR3 here is CASSPTDRNIYGYTF. Here the CDR3 DNA reads TGTGCCAGCTCACCGACGGACAGGAATATTTATGGCTACACCTTC. Complete variable domain (other parts from reference TRBV18 and TRBJ1-2): NAGVMQNPRHLVRRRGQEARLRCSPMKGHSHVYWYRQLPEEGLKFMVYLQKENIIDESGMPKERFSAEFPKEGPSILRIQQVVRGDSAAYFCASSPTDRNIYGYTFGSGTRLTVV.

This rearrangement joins TRBV5-1 to TRBJ1-2, with D possibly being TRBD1 (6 bases). CDR1 and CDR2 from the germline V gene are SGHRS and YFSETQ. This CDR3 spans 14 amino acids. Trimming left V 4 bases short and J 3 bases short, with 13 bases between. The chain's CDR3 is CASSLGGYDYGYTF. The CDR3 DNA is TGCGCCAGCAGCCTAGGGGGATATGACTATGGCTACACCTTC.

The rearrangement links TRBV10-2 to TRBJ2-1, with 7 bases that match TRBD2. CDR3 size: 15 residues. V lost 3 bases to trimming and J lost 4 bases; unmatched junction nucleotides: 6. Germline loops: CDR1 WSHSY, CDR2 SAAADI. The CDR3 is CASSDPPGGYNEQFF. Written as DNA, the CDR3 is TGCGCCAGCAGTGACCCCCCCGGGGGGTACAATGAGCAGTTCTTC.

The rearrangement links TRBV18 to TRBJ2-2; tentatively, D is TRBD2 (6 bases). Germline V gene data show CDR1 as KGHSH and CDR2 as LQKENI. CDR3 size: 16 residues. The V end was cut by 1 base, the J end by 6 bases, with 15 bases between. CDR3 coding DNA: TGTGCCAGCTCACCACGGATCGGAGGGATCGCCGGGGAGCTGTTTTTT. Its translation is CASSPRIGGIAGELFF.

Written as DNA, the CDR3 is TGTGCCAGCAGTCAAGGAGTTTTAGGAGAGACCCAGTACTTC. Its translation is CASSQGVLGETQYF. This chain connects TRBV27 to TRBJ2-5, with D hard to call. CDR3 size: 14 residues. Trimming cost V 5 bases and J 4 bases, with 14 bases left between them. Germline assignment: CDR1 MNHEY and CDR2 SMNVEV (reference sequence).

To note about this clone: The identical CDR3 is also encoded by other nucleotide sequences in the sample. The V gene is TRBV7-9, the J gene TRBJ1-3; no reliable D call. V shed 3 bases and J shed 4 bases, with 1 base lying between them. The V gene's germline CDR1 is SEHNR and CDR2 FQNEAQ (reference sequence). The CDR3 is 11 residues long. CDR3 DNA sequence: TGTGCCAGCAGCTTGGGAAACACCATATATTTT. Its protein product is CASSLGNTIYF.

The chain uses TRBV4-3 and TRBJ1-5; D call uncertain. The ends were cut back, 4 bases at V and 7 bases at J, with 11 bases in the middle. Germline lookup yields CDR1 LGHNA and CDR2 YSLEER. The CDR3 is 13 amino acids. This CDR3 is CASSPGLGQPQHF. The CDR3, as DNA: TGCGCCAGCAGCCCCGGTTTGGGCCAGCCCCAGCATTTT.

The V gene is TRBV9, the J gene TRBJ2-5; TRBD2 aligns across 11 bases. Trimming removed 0 bases from V and 5 bases from J; junction bases left unmatched: 6. Per the germline V gene, CDR1 is SGDLS and CDR2 is YYNGEE. CDR3 length: 16 amino acids. CDR3 amino acids: CASSVDTSGSMETQYF. The DNA for the CDR3 is TGTGCCAGCAGCGTAGACACTAGCGGGAGTATGGAGACCCAGTACTTC.